This TCR beta chain was identified in a study of T cell responses to AZD1222 COVID-19 vaccine. Notes on the study in general: CD4 TCRs associated with vaccination spanned spike, dominating at 160-218 and 743-854.

Turning to this clone: What it recognizes is unknown.

Pooled samples include second doses given at about 4 or 12 weeks. The table came from immunoSEQ multiplex PCR; TCRdb's copy has only in-frame clones and leaves some out. Among 100,000 to 150,000 clones, approximately 85% were seen once, and the ten largest hold around 4.4%. Germline CDR1 is SGHVS and CDR2 is FQNEAQ. Trimming left V 3 bases short and J 0 bases short, with 12 bases between. This CDR3 has 16 amino acids. This receptor was identified in an adult who received the AZD1222 COVID-19 vaccine. Sequencing used peripheral blood, obtained 28 days after the second AZD1222 dose. This chain connects TRBV7-8 to TRBJ1-5, with unresolved D. In DNA form, the CDR3 reads TGTGCCAGCAGCTTGATAGGCAGTTATAGCAATCAGCCCCAGCATTTT. Translated, it gives CASSLIGSYSNQPQHF.